This TCR beta chain was recovered during a study of blood T cell repertoires in COVID-19. Study-wide background: Sources were T cells, B-cell-depleted T cells, or PBMCs; the material itself was cDNA or gDNA.

V was pared by 5 bases and J by 2 bases, with 23 bases between. The CDR3 extends over 18 amino acids. Germline V lookup: CDR1 KGHSH, CDR2 LQKENI. Measured with immunoSEQ multiplex PCR; TCRdb has only the in-frame clones, and not every one. The sample contains about 120,000 clones, 70% to 90% of which appear only once. The source of this sequence is a woman aged 70 to 79 who had recovered from COVID-19. Sequenced material: peripheral blood. The chain couples TRBV18 to TRBJ2-3; maybe TRBD1 (6 bases). The chain's CDR3 is CASSTRTAYPYNTDTQYF. Here the CDR3 DNA reads TGTGCCAGCTCAACCCGGACAGCCTACCCGTACAACACAGATACGCAGTATTTT.